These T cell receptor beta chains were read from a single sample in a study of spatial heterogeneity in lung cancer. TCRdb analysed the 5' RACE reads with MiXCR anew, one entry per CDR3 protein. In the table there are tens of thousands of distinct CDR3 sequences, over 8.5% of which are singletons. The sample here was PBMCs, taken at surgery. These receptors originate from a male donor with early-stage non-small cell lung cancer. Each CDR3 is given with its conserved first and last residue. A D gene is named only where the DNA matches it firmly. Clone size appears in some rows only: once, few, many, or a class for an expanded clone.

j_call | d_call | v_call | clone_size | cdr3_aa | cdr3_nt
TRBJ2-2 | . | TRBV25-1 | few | CASTRGDAGELFF | TGCGCCAGCACGAGGGGGGACGCCGGGGAGCTGTTTTTT
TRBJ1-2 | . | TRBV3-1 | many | CASSHEQGTYGYTF | TGTGCCAGCAGCCATGAACAGGGAACCTATGGCTACACCTTC
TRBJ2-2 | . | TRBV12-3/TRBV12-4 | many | CASRQNTGELFF | TGTGCCAGCAGACAGAACACCGGGGAGCTGTTTTTT
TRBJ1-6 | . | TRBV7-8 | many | CASSFNNSPLHF | TGTGCCAGCAGCTTTAATAATTCACCCCTCCACTTT
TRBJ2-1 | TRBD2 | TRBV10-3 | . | CAISELGTSGVYNEQFF | TGTGCCATCAGTGAGCTCGGGACTAGCGGAGTATACAATGAGCAGTTCTTC
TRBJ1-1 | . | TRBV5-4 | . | CASREGGGNTEAFF | TGTGCCAGCCGTGAGGGGGGCGGGAACACTGAAGCTTTCTTT
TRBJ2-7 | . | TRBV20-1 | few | CSARDPRTTYEQYF | TGCAGTGCTAGAGATCCCAGGACCACCTACGAGCAGTACTTC
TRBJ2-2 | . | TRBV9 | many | CASSWWEGASDTGELFF | TGTGCCAGCAGTTGGTGGGAGGGGGCCAGCGACACCGGGGAGCTGTTTTTT
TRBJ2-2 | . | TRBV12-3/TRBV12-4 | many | CASRRDGNTGELFF | TGTGCCAGCAGGAGGGACGGAAACACCGGGGAGCTGTTTTTT
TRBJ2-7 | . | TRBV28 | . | CASSLVSGHLTYEQYF | TGTGCCAGCAGTTTGGTCTCGGGACACCTGACCTACGAGCAGTACTTC
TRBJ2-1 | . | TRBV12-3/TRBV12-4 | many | CASSLARVSYNEQFF | TGTGCCAGCAGTTTAGCAAGGGTCTCCTACAATGAGCAGTTCTTC
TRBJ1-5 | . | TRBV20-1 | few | CSAKRPDGRTYSNQPQHF | TGCAGTGCCAAGCGCCCCGACGGGAGGACCTATAGCAATCAGCCCCAGCATTTT
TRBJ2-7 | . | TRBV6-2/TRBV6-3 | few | CASKTGRYEQYF | TGTGCCAGCAAGACAGGGAGGTACGAGCAGTACTTC
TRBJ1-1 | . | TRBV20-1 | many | CSARRGGNTEAFF | TGCAGTGCTAGAAGGGGAGGGAACACTGAAGCTTTCTTT
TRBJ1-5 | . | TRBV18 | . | CASSPNRDQPQHF | TGTGCCAGCTCACCAAACAGAGATCAGCCCCAGCATTTT
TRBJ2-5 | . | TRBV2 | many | CASSAGKQETQYF | TGTGCCAGCAGTGCGGGCAAACAAGAGACCCAGTACTTC
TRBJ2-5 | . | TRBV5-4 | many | CASSTTGSQETQYF | TGTGCCAGTTCAACTACAGGGTCTCAAGAGACCCAGTACTTC
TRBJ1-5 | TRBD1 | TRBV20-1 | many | CSAGGTGVVQPQHF | TGCAGTGCTGGAGGAACAGGGGTGGTTCAGCCCCAGCATTTT
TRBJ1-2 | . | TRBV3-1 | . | CASSQNDYGYTF | TGTGCCAGCAGCCAGAACGACTATGGCTACACCTTC
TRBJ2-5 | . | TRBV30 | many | CAMEGIPGETQYF | TGTGCCATGGAAGGAATCCCGGGAGAGACCCAGTACTTC
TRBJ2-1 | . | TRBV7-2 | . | CASSLLSGYNEQFF | TGTGCCAGCAGCTTATTGTCGGGGTACAATGAGCAGTTCTTC
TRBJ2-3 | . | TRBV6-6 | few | CASSPSAFSTDTQYF | TGTGCCAGCAGTCCTTCGGCCTTCAGCACAGATACGCAGTATTTT
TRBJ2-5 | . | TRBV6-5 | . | CASSYGERETQYF | TGTGCCAGCAGTTACGGCGAGAGGGAGACCCAGTACTTC
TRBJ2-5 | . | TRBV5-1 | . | CASSLGYVPQETQYF | TGCGCCAGCAGCTTGGGTTACGTCCCCCAAGAGACCCAGTACTTC
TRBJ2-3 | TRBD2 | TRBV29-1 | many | CSVEELAGAGTDTQYF | TGCAGCGTTGAAGAACTAGCGGGAGCTGGTACAGATACGCAGTATTTT
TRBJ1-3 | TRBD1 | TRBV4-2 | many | CASSQNTGTASGNTIYF | TGTGCCAGCAGCCAAAACACCGGGACAGCATCTGGAAACACCATATATTTT
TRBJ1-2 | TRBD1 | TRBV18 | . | CASSPTGGGWMDYGYTF | TGTGCCAGCTCCCCAACAGGGGGCGGTTGGATGGACTATGGCTACACCTTC